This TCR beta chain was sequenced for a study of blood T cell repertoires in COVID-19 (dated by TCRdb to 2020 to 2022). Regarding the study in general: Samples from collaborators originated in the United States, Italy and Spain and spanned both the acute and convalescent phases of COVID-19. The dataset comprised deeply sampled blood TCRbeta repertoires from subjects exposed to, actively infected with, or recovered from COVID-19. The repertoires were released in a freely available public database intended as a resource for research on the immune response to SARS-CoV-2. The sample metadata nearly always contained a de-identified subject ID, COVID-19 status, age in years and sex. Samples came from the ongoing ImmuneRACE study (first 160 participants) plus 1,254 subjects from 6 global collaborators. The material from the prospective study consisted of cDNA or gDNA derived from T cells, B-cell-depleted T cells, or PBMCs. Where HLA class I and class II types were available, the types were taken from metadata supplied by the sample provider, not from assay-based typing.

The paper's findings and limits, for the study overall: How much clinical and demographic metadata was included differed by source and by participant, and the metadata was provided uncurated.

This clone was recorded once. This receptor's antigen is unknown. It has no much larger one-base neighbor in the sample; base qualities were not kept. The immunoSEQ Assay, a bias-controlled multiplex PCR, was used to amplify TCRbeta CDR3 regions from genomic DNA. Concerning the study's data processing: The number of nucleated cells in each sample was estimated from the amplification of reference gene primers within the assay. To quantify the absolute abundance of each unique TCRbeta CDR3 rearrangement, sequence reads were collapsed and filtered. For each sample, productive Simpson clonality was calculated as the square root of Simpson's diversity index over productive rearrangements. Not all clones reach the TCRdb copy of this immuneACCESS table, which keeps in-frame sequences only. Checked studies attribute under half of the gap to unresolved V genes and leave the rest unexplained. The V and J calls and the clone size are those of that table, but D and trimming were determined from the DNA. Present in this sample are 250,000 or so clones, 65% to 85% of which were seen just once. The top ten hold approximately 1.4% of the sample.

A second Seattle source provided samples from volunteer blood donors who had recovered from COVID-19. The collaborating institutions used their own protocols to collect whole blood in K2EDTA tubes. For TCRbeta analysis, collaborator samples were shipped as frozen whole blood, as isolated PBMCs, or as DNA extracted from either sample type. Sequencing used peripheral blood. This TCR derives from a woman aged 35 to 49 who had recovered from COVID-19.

For the CDR3, the sequence is CASSDRGHTDTQYF. The nucleotide sequence is TGTGCCAGCAGTGACAGGGGGCATACAGATACGCAGTATTTT. This chain joins TRBV6-4 to TRBJ2-3, and TRBD1 matches 7 of the central bases. Via the germline V gene, CDR1 is MRHNA and CDR2 SNTAGT. The CDR3 contains 14 residues, cysteine and phenylalanine counted. CDR3 DNA only is kept here, 42 bases in frame from base 1. Trimming leaves V shorter by 2 bases and J shorter by 3 bases, with the junction holding 2 bases beyond the gene matches.